A single sample is the source of the 18 T cell receptor beta chains below, sequenced in a study of T-cell reconstitution after alpha-beta-depleted transplantation in children. Whole-study findings and limits: Counts and diversity of T cells one year after transplant came mostly from newly produced T cells.

The TCRbeta library incorporated unique molecular identifiers. Via MiXCR, TCRdb re-called the PCR reads, giving one row per CDR3 protein. Counted here are about 300,000 distinct CDR3 sequences, approximately 7.3% occurring once; the ten biggest clones make up approximately 9.1%. Which antigens these TCRs recognize remains unknown. The sequencing here drew on peripheral blood, taken 360 days after TCRalphabeta/CD19-depleted stem cell transplant. The receptor set was obtained from a female patient aged 2-9 years who had a stem cell transplant for Fanconi anemia, so the T cells may come from the graft donor.

This clonotype has a count of ten or more. The V call is TRBV7-9, the J call TRBJ2-2; 11 nucleotides match TRBD1. The CDR3 consists of 16 residues. Germline V gene data show CDR1 as SEHNR and CDR2 as FQNEAQ (reference sequence). The trim removed 5 bases at V and 4 bases at J, leaving 6 bases unmatched. CDR3 amino acids: CASSMDRGHITGELFF. In nucleotides, the CDR3 is TGTGCCAGCAGCATGGACAGGGGGCATATCACCGGGGAGCTGTTTTTT.

This clonotype was seen repeatedly, ten times or more. V is TRBV4-2 and J is TRBJ2-1; D gene unclear. Germline V lookup: CDR1 LGHNA, CDR2 YNFKEQ. The CDR3 covers 16 residues. The germline V and J ends were trimmed by 0 bases and 0 bases, with 9 bases remaining between them. CDR3 amino acids: CASSQDERSSYNEQFF. CDR3 coding DNA: TGTGCCAGCAGCCAAGATGAAAGGAGCTCCTACAATGAGCAGTTCTTC.

This clonotype was seen more than once but under ten times. The V call is TRBV7-9, the J call TRBJ1-5, with TRBD1 matching over 8 bases. The ends lost 5 bases at V and 5 bases at J; junction bases unmatched: 8. The CDR3 length is 15 residues. Germline V gene lookup returns CDR1 SEHNR and CDR2 FQNEAQ (reference sequence). The CDR3 is CASSPPGGRDQPQHF. The CDR3 nucleotides read TGTGCCAGCAGCCCTCCAGGGGGCAGGGATCAGCCCCAGCATTTT.

In this sample, this clonotype turned up many times. The rearrangement uses TRBV6-5 and TRBJ2-1; tentative D call: TRBD1 (6 bases). From germline, CDR1 is MNHEY and CDR2 SVGAGI. The V gene lost 4 bases and the J gene lost 3 bases, with 10 bases spanning the gap. The CDR3 covers 14 residues. CDR3 nucleotides: TGTGCCAGCAGTTTAGTACAGGGCTACAATGAGCAGTTCTTC. Protein product: CASSLVQGYNEQFF.

The chain combines TRBV13 with TRBJ2-7, with 12 bases that match TRBD2. The CDR3 totals 15 residues. The junction had 6 bases not matched to a gene; V was cut back by 2 bases and J by 7 bases. From germline, CDR1 is PRHDT and CDR2 FYEKMQ (reference sequence). As DNA, the CDR3 is TGTGCCAGCAGCTTACTCGGACTAGCGGGATCTGAGCAGTACTTC. This codes for CASSLLGLAGSEQYF.

This clonotype appeared a single time. J is TRBJ1-5 and V is TRBV20-1; tentatively, D is TRBD1 (6 bases). The CDR3 is 14 residues long. In germline, CDR1 is DFQATT, CDR2 SNEGSKA (reference sequence). Trimming left V 6 bases short and J 2 bases short, with 14 bases between. In DNA, the CDR3 is TGCAGTGCCATACAGGGAGCGGGCAATCAGCCCCAGCATTTT. Its protein is CSAIQGAGNQPQHF.

This chain links TRBV28 with TRBJ2-3; 10 nucleotides line up with TRBD2. Per germline, CDR1 MDHEN and CDR2 SYDVKM. This CDR3 contains 15 residues. After removal of 7 bases from V and 2 bases from J, the junction contained 6 bases not matched to a gene. This CDR3 reads CASKSGRALTDTQYF. The CDR3 nucleotides are TGTGCCAGCAAAAGCGGGAGGGCCCTCACAGATACGCAGTATTTT.

Many counts were recorded for this clonotype. The rearrangement links TRBV11-2 to TRBJ2-3; a weak D match, TRBD1 (7 bases). CDR1 and CDR2 (germline): SGHAT, FQNNGV. This CDR3 region has 16 residues. The V and J ends lost 5 bases and 0 bases respectively, with 15 bases between them. The CDR3 DNA follows: TGTGCCAGCAGCCCCGTGGCAGGGGGGAGCACAGATACGCAGTATTTT. As protein: CASSPVAGGSTDTQYF.

This clonotype showed up just a few times. The rearrangement uses TRBV24-1 and TRBJ2-1; 8 bases map to TRBD2. The CDR3 has 14 amino acids. The J segment lost 7 bases and the V segment lost 2 bases, leaving 3 bases of the junction unmatched. CDR1 KGHDR and CDR2 SFDVKD come from the germline V gene. The CDR3 nucleotides are TGTGCCACCAGTGATTGGACTAGCTTAAATGAGCAGTTCTTC. It translates to CATSDWTSLNEQFF.

This clonotype was seen repeatedly, ten times or more. The rearrangement links TRBV2 to TRBJ2-5; D remains unclear. The CDR3 sequence is 13 residues long. From germline, CDR1 is SNHLY and CDR2 FYNNEI. V lost 4 bases to trimming and J lost 1 base, with 7 bases between them. This CDR3 is CASSVRSQETQYF. As DNA, the CDR3 is TGTGCCAGCAGTGTTCGTTCCCAAGAGACCCAGTACTTC.

This clonotype was detected ten times or more. The chain couples TRBV4-2 to TRBJ2-1, with D possibly TRBD1 on 5 matching bases. Germline V gene lookup returns CDR1 LGHNA and CDR2 YNFKEQ. This CDR3 region has 16 residues. V was cut by 0 bases and J by 0 bases, with 9 bases left in between. This CDR3 is CASSQDLDSSYNEQFF. CDR3 DNA: TGTGCCAGCAGCCAAGATCTTGACAGCTCCTACAATGAGCAGTTCTTC.

This clonotype came up many times. V usage is TRBV9 and J usage is TRBJ2-1; TRBD2 is a possible D gene (5 bases). The V gene's germline CDR1 is SGDLS and CDR2 YYNGEE. The CDR3 is 14 amino acids. Trimming stripped 0 bases from V and 4 bases from J, with 8 bases between. CDR3 sequence reads: CASSVGGFYNEQFF. In DNA, the CDR3 is TGTGCCAGCAGCGTAGGAGGGTTTTACAATGAGCAGTTCTTC.

The chain carries TRBV7-6 and TRBJ2-1; D perhaps matches TRBD1 (5 bases). Trimming took off 5 bases at V and 6 bases at J, with 14 bases between the two ends. The germline gives CDR1 SGHVS, CDR2 FNYEAQ. This CDR3 region has 14 residues. The CDR3 loop reads CASSPSSGLNEQFF. CDR3 nucleotides: TGTGCCAGCAGCCCCTCCTCAGGGCTCAATGAGCAGTTCTTC.

The chain joins TRBV18 to TRBJ1-2, with 9 bases that match TRBD1. CDR3 length equals 14 residues. Germline lookup yields CDR1 KGHSH and CDR2 LQKENI. With 2 bases clipped from V and 6 bases from J, the junction kept 4 bases outside the gene matches. As DNA, the CDR3 is TGTGCCAGCTCACCAGGGACAGGGAGCAATGGCTACACCTTC. Protein product: CASSPGTGSNGYTF.

The chain joins TRBV9 to TRBJ2-2, with unresolved D. The CDR3 contains 14 residues. The V gene lost 4 bases and the J gene lost 4 bases, with 11 bases spanning the gap. In germline, CDR1 is SGDLS, CDR2 YYNGEE. This CDR3 reads CASSFGPLTGELFF. In nucleotides, the CDR3 is TGTGCCAGCAGCTTTGGACCACTCACCGGGGAGCTGTTTTTT.

This clonotype was seen a few times. The rearrangement links TRBV20-1 to TRBJ1-5, with TRBD1 matching over 8 bases. V shed 0 bases and J 5 bases; nucleotides not matched to a gene: 6. CDR3 length: 15 amino acids. CDR1 is DFQATT, CDR2 SNEGSKA, per germline (reference sequence). This CDR3 reads CSARDSGGGDQPQHF. The CDR3 DNA follows: TGCAGTGCTAGAGATTCAGGGGGCGGTGATCAGCCCCAGCATTTT.

The gene calls are TRBV5-6 and TRBJ2-3; D unresolved. Trimming removed 4 bases from V and 1 base from J, with 10 bases in between. The CDR3 totals 14 residues. Germline-derived CDR1 and CDR2 are SGHDT and YYEEEE. The DNA of the CDR3 is TGTGCCAGCAGCCAAGAGGTCCGCACAGATACGCAGTATTTT. Amino acids: CASSQEVRTDTQYF.

This clonotype was seen at least ten times. The rearrangement uses TRBV5-1 and TRBJ2-1; D is uncertain. V was clipped by 3 bases and J by 4 bases, with 8 bases between them. Germline V gene lookup returns CDR1 SGHRS and CDR2 YFSETQ. The CDR3 is 13 amino acids. DNA for the CDR3: TGCGCCAGCAGCTCAATTCAATACAATGAGCAGTTCTTC. It yields the protein CASSSIQYNEQFF.